One and the same sample provided the 2 T cell receptor beta chains below, sequenced in a study of blood T cell repertoires in COVID-19. The protocol was immunoSEQ multiplex PCR, while the TCRdb copy is restricted to in-frame clones and leaves out a portion. The sample records about 80,000 clones, 60% to 85% being singletons. Source material: peripheral blood. The receptors derive from a human donor in a cohort sampled during active COVID-19.

As to this clone: The same CDR3 is also encoded by other DNA sequences in this sample. The chain joins TRBV4-2 to TRBJ2-1; no firm D call. The germline V gene has CDR1 LGHNA and CDR2 YNFKEQ. The V and J ends lost 1 base and 1 base respectively, with 8 bases between them. This CDR3 has 15 amino acids. The CDR3 loop is CASSQGLGSYNEQFF. Written as DNA, the CDR3 is TGTGCCAGCAGCCAAGGACTTGGGTCCTACAATGAGCAGTTCTTC.

The J gene is TRBJ1-6, the V gene TRBV7-9; no definite D call. The CDR3 contains 15 residues. Germline V gene sequence: CDR1 SEHNR, CDR2 FQNEAQ (reference sequence). V lost 3 bases and J lost 6, with 12 bases in between. As DNA, the CDR3 is TGTGCCAGCAGCTTGACGCGATCGGGTAATTCACCCCTCCACTTT. Its protein is CASSLTRSGNSPLHF.